This TCR beta chain came from a study of beta chain features in type 1 diabetes. Points on this clone: Its antigen remains unidentified.

CDR1 is SNHLY, CDR2 FYNNEI, per germline. The V segment lost 3 bases and the J segment 10 bases; nucleotides outside the gene matches: 9. There are 14 residues in the CDR3. As every portion of the isolated RNA was reverse transcribed, the sequencing read expressed TCRB transcripts. Produced via immunoSEQ multiplex PCR; TCRdb's table is partial and in-frame only. The repertoire holds around 690,000 clones, with 9.5% to 15% as singletons. Study-level findings and limits: For Type 1 diabetes patients, all four CD4+ subsets carried TCRB CDR3s that were moderately but significantly shorter. Across patients, naive, central memory and Treg TCRB repertoires exhibited apparently greater similarity than was observed across healthy donors. VDJ junctions in type 1 diabetes patients carried more deletions and fewer insertions. The question of HLA type influencing TCRB rearrangement was one that remained unresolved here.

The chain is built from TRBV2 and TRBJ1-1; 9 positions match TRBD1. Sequences were obtained from naive CD4+ T cells from blood. This sequence was found in a man aged 25 to 40 with type 1 diabetes. DNA of the CDR3: TGTGCCAGCAGTGAGGTACAGGGGGCGTTTTCAGCTTTCTTT. Protein product: CASSEVQGAFSAFF.